This T cell receptor beta chain was captured by sequencing in a study of blood T cells in healthy people across ages. The study's findings and limits: Compared with aged donors, long-lived donors showed fewer expanded clones, suggesting selection.

In the case of this clonotype: Its antigen is unknown.

The authors isolated at least 6.5 million PBMCs per sample. Germline CDR1 reads MDHEN; CDR2 reads SYDVKM. The CDR3 has 16 amino acids. The ends lost 5 bases at V and 1 base at J; junction bases unmatched: 4. Alongside a J-beta primer mix, a sample-barcoded 5' primer served in a second PCR lasting about 7 to 11 cycles. Samples each returned at least 3 million CDR3-containing paired-end reads. TCRdb analysed the 5' RACE reads with MiXCR anew, one entry per CDR3 protein. The table lists 650,000 to 800,000 distinct CDR3 sequences, 40% to 50% of them singletons. This sequence originates from a man aged 55 to 69 in good health. The sample taken for sequencing was blood. V usage is TRBV28 and J usage is TRBJ2-3, with TRBD2 matching over 12 bases. The CDR3 nucleotides read TGTGCCAGCAGTGTACTAGCGGGGGGCGGCACAGATACGCAGTATTTT. Amino acids: CASSVLAGGGTDTQYF.